Shown below are 23 T cell receptor beta chains from a single sample sequenced in a study of somatic mutations in cytotoxic T cells in rheumatoid arthritis. TCRdb's table, derived via immunoSEQ multiplex PCR, lists solely in-frame clones and lacks some. The sample consists of about 20,000 clones, about 86% of them appearing once. Material: CD8+ T cells sorted from blood. The receptor source for this set is a woman between 45 and 65 years old in good health.

The V call is TRBV27, the J call TRBJ2-7; 9 bases are a match to TRBD1. The CDR3 extends over 15 amino acids. CDR1 is MNHEY, CDR2 SMNVEV, per germline (reference sequence). The V and J ends lost 5 bases and 0 bases, in that order; junction bases with no gene match: 5. The CDR3 sequence: CASSEQGAISYEQYF. The CDR3 DNA follows: TGTGCCAGCAGTGAACAGGGGGCGATCTCCTACGAGCAGTACTTC.

The chain has TRBV19 and TRBJ2-7, with 7 bases matching TRBD1. From germline, CDR1 is LNHDA and CDR2 SQIVND (reference sequence). The CDR3 is 14 residues long. V was clipped by 6 bases and J by 3 bases; unmatched bases: 8. The CDR3: CASSPSGTDYEQYF. CDR3 bases: TGTGCCAGTAGCCCCTCCGGGACAGACTACGAGCAGTACTTC.

The CDR3 bases are TGTGCCAGCAGCTCACGGACTGAAAACTACAATGAGCAGTTCTTC. This sequence encodes CASSSRTENYNEQFF. The chain has TRBV5-8 and TRBJ2-1, with D perhaps TRBD2 (5 bases). The CDR3 has 15 residues. The germline gives CDR1 SGHTS, CDR2 YDEGEE. V dropped 3 bases and J dropped 3 bases, with 13 bases sitting between them.

This clone turned up a few times. The V call is TRBV7-9, the J call TRBJ1-4, with unresolved D. This CDR3 spans 17 amino acids. CDR1 and CDR2 from the germline V gene are SEHNR and FQNEAQ (reference sequence). V lost 3 bases, J lost 0 bases, and 14 bases lay in between. CDR3 loop: CASSLSVGYATNEKLFF. The CDR3 nucleotides are TGTGCCAGCAGCTTGTCTGTGGGCTATGCAACTAATGAAAAACTGTTTTTT.

This clone has more than one count but fewer than ten. This sequence joins TRBV9 and TRBJ2-1; no clear D gene. CDR3 length: 13 residues. V lost 0 bases and J lost 10, with 11 bases in between. Germline assignment: CDR1 SGDLS and CDR2 YYNGEE. For the CDR3, the DNA is TGTGCCAGCAGCGTAGCTACGAGCCACGAGCAGTTCTTC. It encodes CASSVATSHEQFF. Using reference TRBV9 and TRBJ2-1 for the parts outside the CDR3, the full variable domain is DSGVTQTPKHLITATGQRVTLRCSPRSGDLSVYWYQQSLDQGLQFLIQYYNGEERAKGNILERFSAQQFPDLHSELNLSSLELGDSALYFCASSVATSHEQFFGPGTRLTVL.

The V and J genes are TRBV14 and TRBJ1-1; 7 positions match TRBD1. CDR1 and CDR2 (germline): SGHDN, FVKESK. Losses at the gene ends were 4 bases for V and 6 bases for J; bases not matched to a gene: 5. This CDR3 spans 13 amino acids. CDR3 nucleotide sequence: TGTGCCAGCAGCCTTGACAGGGACCCTGAAGCTTTCTTT. Protein product: CASSLDRDPEAFF.

The J gene is TRBJ2-7, the V gene TRBV10-2; D possibly corresponds to TRBD1 (6 bases). CDR3 length: 15 amino acids. Germline V lookup: CDR1 WSHSY, CDR2 SAAADI. V lost 2 bases to trimming and J lost 4 bases, with 15 bases between them. CDR3 DNA: TGCGCCAGCAGTGAGGGGCGGCTAGGGGGTTACGAGCAGTACTTC. This gives the protein CASSEGRLGGYEQYF.

The gene calls are TRBV7-9 and TRBJ1-1; D possibly corresponds to TRBD1 (5 bases). The germline gives CDR1 SEHNR, CDR2 FQNEAQ (reference sequence). The CDR3 spans 18 residues. Trimming stripped 6 bases from V and 1 base from J, with 24 bases between. CDR3 nucleotides: TGTGCCAGCAGTCCCCCCAGCGGGGCGTTGCCGGGGAACACTGAAGCTTTCTTT. Protein product: CASSPPSGALPGNTEAFF.

The chain recombines TRBV28 with TRBJ1-5; TRBD1 is a possible D gene (6 bases). Germline-derived CDR1 and CDR2 are MDHEN and SYDVKM. This CDR3 has 17 residues. The V end was cut by 3 bases, the J end by 0 bases, with 15 bases between. The CDR3: CASSFGGLGYSNQPQHF. CDR3 DNA sequence: TGTGCCAGCAGTTTCGGGGGGCTGGGGTATAGCAATCAGCCCCAGCATTTT.

This clone was detected only once. The gene calls are TRBV9 and TRBJ2-2; 16 bases are a match to TRBD2. Looked up from germline, CDR1 is SGDLS and CDR2 is YYNGEE. The CDR3 contains 20 residues. V gave up 0 bases and J gave up 4 bases; unmatched junction bases: 9. The CDR3 is CASSVAPGLAGGRGTGELFF. CDR3 DNA: TGTGCCAGCAGCGTAGCCCCGGGACTAGCGGGGGGGAGGGGCACCGGGGAGCTGTTTTTT.

The chain recombines TRBV7-8 with TRBJ1-5; TRBD1 might be the D (6 bases). Germline CDR1 is SGHVS and CDR2 is FQNEAQ. The CDR3 covers 15 residues. V lost 5 bases to trimming and J lost 1 base, with 12 bases between them. The CDR3 DNA sequence: TGTGCCAGCAGCCAAGGGGGGATCAGCAATCAGCCCCAGCATTTT. It is translated as CASSQGGISNQPQHF.

V and J are TRBV6-1 and TRBJ2-5, with TRBD2 identical over 7 bases. V lost 3 bases, J lost 1 base, and 8 bases stayed unmatched. Germline loops: CDR1 MNHNS, CDR2 SASEGT. This CDR3 contains 16 residues. The CDR3 protein is CASSDPGRGIQETQYF. CDR3 sequence (DNA): TGTGCCAGCAGTGACCCCGGGCGGGGGATCCAAGAGACCCAGTACTTC.

V and J are TRBV4-1 and TRBJ2-5; D not resolved. The germline V gene encodes CDR1 MGHRA and CDR2 YSYEKL. Trimming took 3 bases from V and 5 from J, leaving 7 bases between them. This CDR3 comprises 12 residues. This chain's CDR3 is CASSQAQETQYF. As DNA, the CDR3 is TGCGCCAGCAGCCAGGCCCAGGAGACCCAGTACTTC.

The rearrangement uses TRBV7-9 and TRBJ2-7, with D tentatively TRBD1 or TRBD2 (5 bases each). The CDR3 has 11 amino acids. Per the germline V gene, CDR1 is SEHNR and CDR2 is FQNEAQ (reference sequence). The V and J ends lost 4 bases and 9 bases respectively, with 10 bases between them. The DNA of the CDR3 is TGTGCCAGCAGCTCGGGACCGGGGCAGTACTTC. This encodes CASSSGPGQYF.

The CDR3 sequence: CASSGTYEQYF. The CDR3 nucleotides read TGTGCCAGCAGCGGTACCTACGAGCAGTACTTC. V gene TRBV27 combines with J gene TRBJ2-7, with no clear D. In germline, CDR1 is MNHEY, CDR2 SMNVEV (reference sequence). CDR3 length: 11 residues. Trimming removed 6 bases at V and 2 bases at J, with 5 bases between.

The chain combines TRBV6-1 with TRBJ1-1, with D unclear. V lost 2 bases to trimming and J lost 2 bases, with 9 bases between them. CDR1 is MNHNS, CDR2 SASEGT, per germline. The CDR3 loop spans 14 amino acids. The CDR3 loop is CASSEIAGNTEAFF. In DNA form, the CDR3 reads TGTGCCAGCAGTGAAATTGCCGGAAACACTGAAGCTTTCTTT.

The rearrangement uses TRBV10-2 and TRBJ2-7; no clear D. This CDR3 contains 11 residues. Deletions cut 4 bases from V and 0 bases from J, with 1 base between. Germline CDR1 is WSHSY and CDR2 is SAAADI. CDR3 amino acids: CASSVSYEQYF. The CDR3 nucleotides read TGCGCCAGCAGTGTCTCCTACGAGCAGTACTTC.

In this sample, this clone turned up a few times. The rearrangement joins TRBV5-7 to TRBJ1-3; D gene uncertain. TRBV5-7 is assigned to the ORF class and has an uncertain function. V was shortened by 9 bases and J by 9 bases, with 4 bases between the two germline ends. The CDR3 totals 8 residues. The CDR3 spells CAIPTIYF. The CDR3 bases are TGTGCCATCCCCACCATATATTTT.

The chain recombines TRBV18 with TRBJ1-4; 7 bases are shared with TRBD1. CDR1 is KGHSH and CDR2 is LQKENI in the germline V gene. The V gene end was trimmed by 0 bases and the J gene end by 5 bases; junction bases not matched to a gene: 3. This CDR3 has 15 residues. For the CDR3, the DNA is TGTGCCAGCTCACCACCGGGACAGCAGAATGAAAAACTGTTTTTT. Protein product: CASSPPGQQNEKLFF.

The V call is TRBV19, the J call TRBJ2-7; weak D call: TRBD1 (6 bases). The CDR3 has 14 amino acids. Trimming took 5 bases from V and 2 from J, leaving 13 bases between them. Germline V gene lookup returns CDR1 LNHDA and CDR2 SQIVND (reference sequence). The chain's CDR3 is CASSPGQLAYEQYF. The CDR3 DNA reads as TGTGCCAGTAGTCCTGGACAGCTTGCCTACGAGCAGTACTTC.

The chain has TRBV7-9 and TRBJ2-2; 10 nucleotides agree with TRBD1. CDR3 size: 16 residues. Germline CDR1 and CDR2: SEHNR and FQNEAQ (reference sequence). J lost 0 bases, V lost 5 bases, and 3 bases had no gene match. In DNA, the CDR3 is TGTGCCAGCAGCAACGGACAGGGGGCGAACACCGGGGAGCTGTTTTTT. Its protein product is CASSNGQGANTGELFF.

This clone has just a few counts. V usage is TRBV6-1 and J usage is TRBJ1-1, with D perhaps TRBD1 (5 bases). Germline V gene lookup returns CDR1 MNHNS and CDR2 SASEGT. Trimming removed 2 bases at V and 5 bases at J, with 12 bases between. The CDR3 consists of 14 residues. Here the CDR3 DNA reads TGTGCCAGCAGTGAAAACGAGGAGGGGACTGAAGCTTTCTTT. This sequence encodes CASSENEEGTEAFF.

This sequence joins TRBV4-1 and TRBJ1-2, with D possibly TRBD1 on 6 matching bases. V was pared by 4 bases and J by 0 bases, with 12 bases between. The CDR3 length is 15 residues. CDR1 and CDR2 from the germline V gene are MGHRA and YSYEKL. The CDR3, as DNA: TGCGCCAGCAGCCCTGGACAGCTATCTAACTATGGCTACACCTTC. It codes for CASSPGQLSNYGYTF.